This TCR beta chain was found in a study of T-cell reconstitution after alpha-beta-depleted transplantation in children. General study results and limits: Expanded clones from the graft, numbering several hundred, reportedly supplied alpha-beta T cells about two months after transplant. A year had passed since transplant, and T-cell counts and diversity by then came mostly from newly produced T cells.

The germline V gene has CDR1 SGHVS and CDR2 FQNEAQ. J lost 2 bases, V lost 1 base, and 3 bases had no gene match. The CDR3 consists of 17 residues. Points on this clonotype: Its cognate antigen is unknown.

For TCRbeta, the library was prepared with unique molecular identifiers. TCRdb fed the PCR reads into MiXCR, producing one record per CDR3 protein. The sample holds a few hundred thousand distinct CDR3 sequences, 6% to 10% seen once. This rearrangement joins TRBV7-8 to TRBJ2-1, with 12 bases fitting TRBD2. The receptor was derived from a female patient aged 2-10 years who had a stem cell transplant for Fanconi anemia, so the T cells may come from the graft donor. The sequences come from peripheral blood, collected 360 days after TCRalphabeta/CD19-depleted stem cell transplant. CDR3 sequence: CASSLVASGRAYNEQFF. CDR3 DNA: TGTGCCAGCAGCTTAGTAGCTAGCGGGAGGGCCTACAATGAGCAGTTCTTC. The whole variable domain, filled in from reference TRBV7-8 and TRBJ2-1, reads GAGVSQSPRYKVAKRGQDVALRCDPISGHVSLFWYQQALGQGPEFLTYFQNEAQLDKSGLPSDRFFAERPEGSVSTLKIQRTQQEDSAVYLCASSLVASGRAYNEQFFGPGTRLTVL.